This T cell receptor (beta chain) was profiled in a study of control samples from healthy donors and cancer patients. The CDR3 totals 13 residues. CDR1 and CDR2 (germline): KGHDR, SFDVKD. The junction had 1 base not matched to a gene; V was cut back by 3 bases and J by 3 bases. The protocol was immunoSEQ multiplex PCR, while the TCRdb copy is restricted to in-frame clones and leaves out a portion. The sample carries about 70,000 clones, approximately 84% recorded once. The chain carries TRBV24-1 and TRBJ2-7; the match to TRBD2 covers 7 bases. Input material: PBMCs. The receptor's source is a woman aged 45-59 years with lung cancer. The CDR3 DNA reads TGTGCCACCAGTGATGGGGGGGTCTACGAGCAGTACTTC. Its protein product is CATSDGGVYEQYF.